This TCR beta chain comes out of a study of circulating CD8 cells and anti-PD-1 response in melanoma. Study-wide points: Subset repertoires were largely private at M1, with under 7.5% shared.

The QIAseq Immune Repertoire TCR panel built the libraries from roughly 15 ng of total RNA. MiXCR, run by TCRdb on the reads, gives a single entry per CDR3 protein. The sample records 2,000 to 2,500 distinct CDR3 sequences, about 7.8% being singletons. The CDR3 covers 12 residues. CDR1 is MDHEN and CDR2 is SYDVKM in the germline V gene. Sorting of live CD3+CD8+TCRalphabeta+ cells by PD-1 and/or TIGIT gave four subsets. Concerning this clonotype: What it binds is not known. Possible read error: a much larger clone is one base away.

V and J are TRBV28 and TRBJ2-7; D ambiguous. The source of this sequence is a human donor with melanoma. The sequences come from CD8+ T cells from PBMCs, collected at baseline or after one month of anti-PD-1 therapy (not recorded which). CDR3 DNA sequence: TGTGCCAGCAGGGAGAGCTCCTACGAGCGGTACTTC. Translated: CASRESSYERYF.